A single sample gave rise to the 7 T cell receptor beta chains below, sequenced in a study of CD8+ T cells in alopecia areata. cDNA prepared by RNA extraction and subsequent reverse transcription served as the template for sequencing. This table comes from immunoSEQ multiplex PCR, and its TCRdb copy is limited to in-frame clones, with some not included. The data contain some 99,000 clones, around two fifths of them singletons. Sequenced material: CD4+ T cells sorted from blood. All receptors come from a human donor with alopecia areata.

This chain connects TRBV29-1 to TRBJ2-7, with 8 bases aligning to TRBD1. V was clipped by 6 bases and J by 1 base; unmatched bases: 8. Germline V lookup: CDR1 SQVTM, CDR2 ANQGSEA. This CDR3 is 14 amino acids long. Here the CDR3 DNA reads TGCAGCGTGGTGGGACAGGAGTTTTCCTACGAGCAGTACTTC. As protein: CSVVGQEFSYEQYF.

In its sample, this clone was seen a few times. The V and J genes are TRBV29-1 and TRBJ2-3; TRBD2 is a possible D gene (7 bases). V was cut by 6 bases and J by 4 bases, with 23 bases left in between. This CDR3 has 16 amino acids. From germline, CDR1 is SQVTM and CDR2 ANQGSEA. The CDR3 loop is CSVSPRGGVRADTQYF. The CDR3 DNA is TGCAGCGTCTCCCCCCGAGGGGGGGTTCGGGCAGATACGCAGTATTTT.

This chain uses TRBV2 with TRBJ2-7; D is uncertain. V lost 3 bases, J lost 12 bases, and 18 bases lay in between. Germline V gene data show CDR1 as SNHLY and CDR2 as FYNNEI. The CDR3 extends over 13 amino acids. CDR3 in DNA: TGTGCCAGCAGTGACGTGACGTTGGAAAGCCGGTACTTC. Translation: CASSDVTLESRYF.

This chain connects TRBV6-5 to TRBJ2-1, with TRBD1 matching over 7 bases. V shed 6 bases and J 5 bases; nucleotides not matched to a gene: 4. The germline gives CDR1 MNHEY, CDR2 SVGAGI. This CDR3 region has 13 residues. The CDR3 region has the DNA TGTGCCAGCAGGGTGACAGGGAACAATGAGCAGTTCTTC. Translating it yields CASRVTGNNEQFF.

The genes are TRBV30 and TRBJ2-1, with 10 bases that match TRBD2. The ends lost 0 bases at V and 1 base at J; junction bases unmatched: 15. CDR1 is GTSNPN and CDR2 is SVGIG in the germline V gene (reference sequence). This CDR3 is 20 amino acids long. For the CDR3, the DNA is TGTGCCTGGAGTGTACGGGGACTAGCGCAACGCCCAGGGTCCTACAATGAGCAGTTCTTC. Protein sequence: CAWSVRGLAQRPGSYNEQFF. Drawing the rest from reference TRBV30 and TRBJ2-1, the complete variable domain is SQTIHQWPATLVQPVGSPLSLECTVEGTSNPNLYWYRQAAGRGLQLLFYSVGIGQISSEVPQNLSASRPQDRQFILSSKKLLLSDSGFYLCAWSVRGLAQRPGSYNEQFFGPGTRLTVL.

CDR3 coding DNA: TGTGCCTGGAGTGTTTTGGGAAGTGAGACCCAGTACTTC. Translated, it gives CAWSVLGSETQYF. The J gene is TRBJ2-5, the V gene TRBV30; D is unresolved. Trimming took off 0 bases at V and 5 bases at J, with 10 bases between the two ends. Germline assignment: CDR1 GTSNPN and CDR2 SVGIG (reference sequence). The CDR3 extends over 13 amino acids.

V gene TRBV7-2 combines with J gene TRBJ1-6, with D maybe TRBD1 (5 bases). Germline CDR1 is SGHTA and CDR2 is FQGNSA. The germline V and J ends were trimmed by 2 bases and 3 bases, with 8 bases remaining between them. This CDR3 spans 15 amino acids. The CDR3: CASSLRGGYNSPLHF. The CDR3 DNA sequence: TGTGCCAGCAGCTTAAGGGGTGGCTATAATTCACCCCTCCACTTT.